These 22 T cell receptor beta chains were all obtained from the same sample, sequenced in a study of response to subunit inactivated influenza vaccine. Each CDR3 protein gets one entry after TCRdb re-called the RT-PCR reads with MiXCR. The sample shows around 180,000 distinct CDR3 sequences, around a tenth of them seen only once. The sample consisted of non-naive T cells sorted from PBMCs, taken on the day of vaccination. The receptors were sampled from a man between 45 and 60 years old who received an inactivated influenza vaccine.

The chain couples TRBV20-1 to TRBJ2-1; 8 nucleotides align to TRBD2. The CDR3 loop spans 13 amino acids. V lost 3 bases to trimming and J lost 7 bases; unmatched junction nucleotides: 5. Germline loops: CDR1 DFQATT, CDR2 SNEGSKA (reference sequence). The chain's CDR3 is CSARKGLANEQFF. The CDR3 DNA reads TGCAGTGCTAGGAAAGGACTAGCAAATGAGCAGTTCTTC.

This clonotype was detected only once. The chain joins TRBV2 to TRBJ2-7; 8 bases fit TRBD1. J was trimmed by 0 bases and V by 9 bases; bases with no gene match: 13. CDR3 size: 16 residues. In germline, CDR1 is SNHLY, CDR2 FYNNEI. The CDR3 sequence is CASRTGPHFSSYEQYF. CDR3 DNA sequence: TGTGCCAGTCGGACAGGGCCTCATTTTAGCTCCTACGAGCAGTACTTC.

This clonotype has ten or more counts. V gene TRBV29-1 combines with J gene TRBJ1-1, with D unclear. V lost 1 base to trimming and J lost 1 base, with 10 bases between them. Per the germline V gene, CDR1 is SQVTM and CDR2 is ANQGSEA. The CDR3 has 14 amino acids. The CDR3 loop reads CSVEVQLGNTEAFF. CDR3 bases: TGCAGCGTTGAAGTACAACTTGGGAACACTGAAGCTTTCTTT.

CDR3 residues: CAIGQRNEKLFF. CDR3 coding DNA: TGTGCCATCGGACAGAGAAATGAAAAACTGTTTTTT. The chain couples TRBV10-3 to TRBJ1-4; D perhaps matches TRBD1 (6 bases). The CDR3 runs 12 residues. From germline, CDR1 is ENHRY and CDR2 SYGVKD. Between the trimmed V and J ends, which lost 8 bases and 5 bases, there was a span of 9 bases.

This clonotype was recorded a few times. V and J are TRBV20-1 and TRBJ2-3; the D gene could be TRBD1 or TRBD2 (5 bases each). V shed 7 bases and J shed 2 bases, with 16 bases lying between them. Germline V gene data show CDR1 as DFQATT and CDR2 as SNEGSKA (reference sequence). CDR3 length equals 14 residues. The CDR3 loop is CSVQKGPTTDTQYF. The CDR3, as DNA: TGCAGTGTTCAAAAGGGACCCACCACAGATACGCAGTATTTT.

The sample holds a few counts of this clonotype. The rearrangement links TRBV5-6 to TRBJ2-5; D might be TRBD1 (6 bases). CDR3 size: 12 residues. From germline, CDR1 is SGHDT and CDR2 YYEEEE. V lost 4 bases to trimming and J lost 5 bases, with 9 bases between them. CDR3 protein: CASSGTRETQYF. As DNA, the CDR3 is TGTGCCAGCAGCGGGACAAGGGAGACCCAGTACTTC.

This clonotype has at least ten counts. The chain carries TRBV5-1 and TRBJ2-3; D is perhaps TRBD1 (6 bases). Trimming took 0 bases from V and 0 from J, leaving 11 bases between them. Germline values: CDR1 SGHRS, CDR2 YFSETQ. The CDR3 runs to 16 residues. In nucleotides, the CDR3 is TGCGCCAGCAGCTTGGGACAGGCTACTAGCACAGATACGCAGTATTTT. Its translation: CASSLGQATSTDTQYF.

This clonotype was recorded a few times. The chain recombines TRBV28 with TRBJ2-7; 9 bases line up with TRBD1. The germline CDR1 and CDR2 sequences are MDHEN and SYDVKM. The V gene end was trimmed by 5 bases and the J gene end by 2 bases; junction bases not matched to a gene: 10. CDR3 size: 16 residues. CDR3 DNA sequence: TGTGCCAGCAGTACCTACAGGGGGCGCCGACCCTACGAGCAGTACTTC. This sequence encodes CASSTYRGRRPYEQYF.

This clonotype was observed many times. The genes are TRBV5-1 and TRBJ2-7, with 10 positions matching TRBD1. This CDR3 spans 15 amino acids. Trimming cost V 4 bases and J 7 bases; bases outside gene matches: 11. Germline CDR1 is SGHRS and CDR2 is YFSETQ. This chain's CDR3 is CASSPVTRQGAEQYF. CDR3 bases: TGCGCCAGCAGCCCCGTGACCAGACAGGGGGCGGAGCAGTACTTC.

This clonotype was seen ten or more times. The chain couples TRBV6-2 or TRBV6-3 to TRBJ2-7; 7 positions agree with TRBD2. The CDR3 is 15 residues long. CDR1 and CDR2 (germline): MNHEY, SVGEGT. V lost 0 bases to trimming and J lost 0 bases; unmatched junction nucleotides: 2. CDR3 in amino acids: CASSYSGGSSYEQYF. CDR3 bases: TGTGCCAGCAGTTACTCTGGCGGGAGCTCCTACGAGCAGTACTTC.

This clonotype was recorded a few times. This chain joins TRBV6-2 or TRBV6-3 and TRBJ1-1; D possibly corresponds to TRBD1 (6 bases). CDR3 length: 15 residues. Germline V gives CDR1 MNHEY, CDR2 SVGEGT. V was trimmed by 7 bases and J by 6 bases, leaving 21 bases between them. The CDR3 bases are TGTGCCAGCAAAGGGGAAGACAGGCCCCACGCTGAAGCTTTCTTT. Translating gives CASKGEDRPHAEAFF.

The chain is built from TRBV5-1 and TRBJ2-7; 9 positions match TRBD1. Germline loops: CDR1 SGHRS, CDR2 YFSETQ. CDR3 length: 15 residues. V lost 2 bases, J lost 6 bases, and 9 bases stayed unmatched. CDR3 sequence reads: CASSLIPGQGLEQYF. The DNA for the CDR3 is TGCGCCAGCAGCTTAATACCGGGACAGGGTCTCGAGCAGTACTTC.

Ten or more counts support this clonotype. The rearrangement joins TRBV12-3 or TRBV12-4 to TRBJ2-1, with D unresolved. The CDR3 loop spans 16 amino acids. Deletions cut 3 bases from V and 6 bases from J, with 18 bases between. Written as DNA, the CDR3 is TGTGCCAGCAGTTTGGGTTCCGGCGCAGTTGGCAATGAGCAGTTCTTC. This codes for CASSLGSGAVGNEQFF.

This clonotype appeared a few times. A junction boundary mismatches the germline segment, possibly from a read error. V gene TRBV2 combines with J gene TRBJ1-2; no definite D call. Germline CDR1 is SNHLY and CDR2 is FYNNEI. The length of the CDR3 is 12 residues. In nucleotides, the CDR3 is TGTGCCAGCAGCGTCTCTAACTTTGGCTACACCTTC. Protein: CASSVSNFGYTF.

There are a few counts of this clonotype. The chain is built from TRBV7-6 and TRBJ2-2; 13 positions agree with TRBD2. The germline CDR1 and CDR2 sequences are SGHVS and FNYEAQ. J gave up 6 bases and V 8 bases, and 3 bases lay outside the gene matches. CDR3 length: 14 amino acids. The CDR3 here is CASGTSGAPGELFF. The CDR3 DNA reads as TGTGCCAGCGGGACTAGCGGGGCTCCCGGGGAGCTGTTTTTT.

Ten or more counts support this clonotype. The CDR3 is CASSLLAGGPNTGELFF. CDR3 in DNA: TGTGCCAGCAGCTTACTAGCGGGGGGGCCGAACACCGGGGAGCTGTTTTTT. V is TRBV7-2 and J is TRBJ2-2, with 12 bases fitting TRBD2. Germline CDR1 SGHTA, CDR2 FQGNSA. The J segment lost 0 bases and the V segment lost 2 bases, leaving 1 base of the junction unmatched. The CDR3 consists of 17 residues.

This clonotype was counted between two and nine times. The chain is built from TRBV5-5 and TRBJ1-3, with no clear D. The CDR3 is made up of 15 amino acids. V was pared by 0 bases and J by 8 bases, with 15 bases between. CDR1 is SGHKS, CDR2 YYEKEE, per germline (reference sequence). Here the CDR3 DNA reads TGTGCCAGCAGCTTGGCCGGGCAGGCCGGAGACACCATATATTTT. This codes for CASSLAGQAGDTIYF.

This clonotype was recorded a few times. This chain links TRBV5-4 with TRBJ2-5; either TRBD1 or TRBD2 may supply D (5 bases each). Germline CDR1 reads SGHNT; CDR2 reads YYREEE (reference sequence). V was shortened by 2 bases and J by 0 bases, with 14 bases between the two germline ends. The CDR3 loop spans 16 amino acids. CDR3 in amino acids: CASSLTGTQYQETQYF. CDR3 bases: TGTGCCAGCAGCTTAACCGGGACCCAGTACCAAGAGACCCAGTACTTC.

The chain combines TRBV4-2 with TRBJ2-1; D unclear. The V end was cut by 0 bases, the J end by 4 bases, with 10 bases between. The CDR3 runs 15 residues. Germline CDR1 reads LGHNA; CDR2 reads YNFKEQ. CDR3 nucleotides: TGTGCCAGCAGCCAAGACTTGCGGCGGTACAATGAGCAGTTCTTC. It yields the protein CASSQDLRRYNEQFF.

There are a few counts of this clonotype. V is TRBV19 and J is TRBJ2-7; the D is unclear. The CDR3 loop spans 14 amino acids. The germline V gene encodes CDR1 LNHDA and CDR2 SQIVND (reference sequence). Deletions cut 7 bases from V and 5 bases from J, with 18 bases between. The DNA for the CDR3 is TGTGCCAGTAAGGACCGGGCAGGAGTCCACGAGCAGTACTTC. Translation: CASKDRAGVHEQYF. The full variable domain, with the rest looked up from reference TRBV19 and TRBJ2-7, is DGGITQSPKYLFRKEGQNVTLSCEQNLNHDAMYWYRQDPGQGLRLIYYSQIVNDFQKGDIAEGYSVSREKKESFPLTVTSAQKNPTAFYLCASKDRAGVHEQYFGPGTRLTVT.

This clonotype was counted ten times or more. This chain connects TRBV5-1 to TRBJ2-7, with D possibly called TRBD1 or TRBD2 (5 bases each). Germline CDR1 reads SGHRS; CDR2 reads YFSETQ. The CDR3 runs 15 residues. Trimming pared 7 bases from V and 3 bases from J, leaving 20 bases between. The CDR3 nucleotides read TGCGCCAGCTCCCAAGGAGGTACAGGAGTCTACGAGCAGTACTTC. Encoded protein: CASSQGGTGVYEQYF.

This clonotype is deemed medium-sized. The chain links TRBV20-1 to TRBJ2-4, with D tentatively TRBD1 or TRBD2 (6 bases each). Trimming left V 4 bases short and J 6 bases short, with 13 bases between. Per the germline V gene, CDR1 is DFQATT and CDR2 is SNEGSKA (reference sequence). The CDR3 is made up of 13 amino acids. The CDR3 reads CSATGGGGNIQYF. For the CDR3, the DNA is TGCAGTGCTACCGGAGGAGGGGGAAACATTCAGTACTTC.